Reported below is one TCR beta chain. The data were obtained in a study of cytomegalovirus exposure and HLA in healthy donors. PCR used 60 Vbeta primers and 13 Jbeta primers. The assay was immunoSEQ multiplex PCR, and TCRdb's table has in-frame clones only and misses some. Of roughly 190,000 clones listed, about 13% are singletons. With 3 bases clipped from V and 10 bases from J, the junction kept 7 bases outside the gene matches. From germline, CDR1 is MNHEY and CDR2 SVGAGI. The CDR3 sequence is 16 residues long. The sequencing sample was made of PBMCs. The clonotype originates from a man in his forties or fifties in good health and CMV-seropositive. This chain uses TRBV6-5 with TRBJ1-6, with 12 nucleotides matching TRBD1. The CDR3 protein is CASSYFRDRGQSPLHF. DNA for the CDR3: TGTGCCAGCAGTTATTTTCGGGACAGGGGGCAATCACCCCTCCACTTT.